These 22 T cell receptor beta chains share one sample of origin, sequenced in a study of monozygotic twins with inflammatory bowel disease. Following a re-call of the 5' RACE reads, TCRdb has one entry per CDR3 protein and lacks DNA. In all, the sample yields a few hundred thousand distinct CDR3 sequences. The sample comprised blood. These receptors were taken from a human donor with ulcerative colitis or Crohn's disease, or a healthy co-twin of an affected twin (not recorded which).

This rearrangement joins TRBV9 to TRBJ1-6; TCRdb's assignment of TRBD1 cannot be checked, as there is no DNA. The CDR3 loop spans 17 amino acids. Per the germline V gene, CDR1 is SGDLS and CDR2 is YYNGEE. CDR3 in amino acids: CASSAGTLSSYNSPLHF.

This chain uses TRBV28 with TRBJ1-2; TCRdb lists TRBD1, though no DNA is available to test this call. This CDR3 has 12 amino acids. Looked up from germline, CDR1 is MDHEN and CDR2 is SYDVKM. CDR3 residues: CASSSAGYGYTF.

CDR3 in amino acids: CASIQGAFSISGANVLTF. The chain joins TRBV11-2 to TRBJ2-6; TCRdb outputs TRBD1, but without DNA this stays unchecked. Germline V gene lookup returns CDR1 SGHAT and CDR2 FQNNGV. This CDR3 has 18 residues.

J is TRBJ2-1 and V is TRBV5-7; TCRdb's D call of TRBD2 is untestable without DNA. TRBV5-7 qualifies as an ORF whose function is uncertain. The CDR3 totals 16 residues. CDR3 protein: CASSLVAEWGVHEQFF.

The CDR3 reads CASSVWSSRPPEQYF. This chain uses TRBV9 with TRBJ2-7. This CDR3 has 15 amino acids. Germline lookup yields CDR1 SGDLS and CDR2 YYNGEE.

V is TRBV5-6 and J is TRBJ2-2; TCRdb's assignment of TRBD1 cannot be checked, as there is no DNA. The CDR3 spans 15 residues. From germline, CDR1 is SGHDT and CDR2 YYEEEE. The CDR3 region is CASSSGTGNTGELFF. Full variable domain (outside the CDR3, taken from reference TRBV5-6 and TRBJ2-2): DAGVTQSPTHLIKTRGQQVTLRCSPKSGHDTVSWYQQALGQGPQFIFQYYEEEERQRGNFPDRFSGHQFPNYSSELNVNALLLGDSALYLCASSSGTGNTGELFFGEGSRLTVL.

The CDR3 spells CASSFKGAKNIQYF. The chain has TRBV5-4 and TRBJ2-4; the TCRdb D gene call, TRBD1, has no DNA to confirm it. CDR1 and CDR2 from the germline V gene are SGHNT and YYREEE (reference sequence). The CDR3 sequence is 14 residues long.

V and J are TRBV5-1 and TRBJ2-1; TCRdb reports TRBD2, a call that lacks DNA to check it against. The CDR3 spans 15 residues. Per germline, CDR1 SGHRS and CDR2 YFSETQ. The CDR3 here is CASSLGPLASNEQFF.

This rearrangement joins TRBV20-1 to TRBJ2-7; TCRdb names TRBD2, which stays unverified in the absence of DNA. The germline V gene has CDR1 DFQATT and CDR2 SNEGSKA (reference sequence). The CDR3 contains 13 residues. This chain's CDR3 is CSASSGGAYEQYF.

V usage is TRBV10-3 and J usage is TRBJ2-3; TCRdb selects TRBD2, and the lack of DNA leaves this call unchecked. The germline gives CDR1 ENHRY, CDR2 SYGVKD. This CDR3 contains 15 residues. CDR3 loop: CAISPGLAGTDTQYF.

The V call is TRBV6-5, the J call TRBJ2-1; the D call from TCRdb, TRBD2, cannot be confirmed without DNA. The CDR3 contains 16 residues. Germline V gene lookup returns CDR1 MNHEY and CDR2 SVGAGI. CDR3 sequence: CASSYSAGLGRNEQFF.

The chain's CDR3 is CASSLLARNTGELFF. V gene TRBV5-1 combines with J gene TRBJ2-2; TCRdb's D call of TRBD2 is untestable without DNA. Germline CDR1 reads SGHRS; CDR2 reads YFSETQ. The CDR3 extends over 15 amino acids.

The rearrangement joins TRBV28 to TRBJ1-2. The germline V gene encodes CDR1 MDHEN and CDR2 SYDVKM. The length of the CDR3 is 14 residues. The CDR3: CASRIALRNYGYTF.

J is TRBJ2-3 and V is TRBV7-8. This CDR3 contains 14 residues. The germline CDR1 and CDR2 sequences are SGHVS and FQNEAQ. CDR3 region: CASTKLDSTDTQYF. The full variable domain, rest sourced from reference TRBV7-8 and TRBJ2-3, is GAGVSQSPRYKVAKRGQDVALRCDPISGHVSLFWYQQALGQGPEFLTYFQNEAQLDKSGLPSDRFFAERPEGSVSTLKIQRTQQEDSAVYLCASTKLDSTDTQYFGPGTRLTVL.

V and J are TRBV7-3 and TRBJ2-7. CDR3 length: 13 residues. Germline V gives CDR1 SGHTA, CDR2 FQGTGA. CDR3 sequence reads: CASSQGTAFKQYF.

The J gene is TRBJ2-1, the V gene TRBV6-1; without DNA, the TCRdb call of TRBD2 cannot be checked. Per the germline V gene, CDR1 is MNHNS and CDR2 is SASEGT. CDR3 size: 15 residues. CDR3 amino acids: CASSQLAEGNNEQFF.

The chain is built from TRBV15 and TRBJ1-4; TCRdb gives TRBD1 as the D gene, but with no DNA this cannot be confirmed. Per germline, CDR1 LNHNV and CDR2 YYDKDF (reference sequence). CDR3 length: 16 residues. The CDR3 sequence is CATSKAGDMPNEKLFF.

J is TRBJ2-1 and V is TRBV5-1; TCRdb's D gene call, TRBD2, goes unchecked for lack of DNA. The CDR3 loop spans 16 amino acids. Germline values: CDR1 SGHRS, CDR2 YFSETQ. The chain's CDR3 is CASSLAGTSGNNEQFF. The full variable domain, with the rest looked up from reference TRBV5-1 and TRBJ2-1, is KAGVTQTPRYLIKTRGQQVTLSCSPISGHRSVSWYQQTPGQGLQFLFEYFSETQRNKGNFPGRFSGRQFSNSRSEMNVSTLELGDSALYLCASSLAGTSGNNEQFFGPGTRLTVL.

The chain has TRBV11-2 and TRBJ2-5; the TCRdb D gene call, TRBD1, has no DNA to confirm it. The CDR3 runs to 15 residues. The germline gives CDR1 SGHAT, CDR2 FQNNGV. CDR3 loop: CASSFSDRGRETQYF.

The J gene is TRBJ1-2, the V gene TRBV5-1. The CDR3 loop spans 14 amino acids. Germline V gives CDR1 SGHRS, CDR2 YFSETQ. CDR3: CASSLGGPLGGYTF. The full variable domain, its missing parts supplied by reference TRBV5-1 and TRBJ1-2, is KAGVTQTPRYLIKTRGQQVTLSCSPISGHRSVSWYQQTPGQGLQFLFEYFSETQRNKGNFPGRFSGRQFSNSRSEMNVSTLELGDSALYLCASSLGGPLGGYTFGSGTRLTVV.

The chain recombines TRBV7-2 with TRBJ2-2; TCRdb names TRBD2, which stays unverified in the absence of DNA. The CDR3 sequence is 15 residues long. Germline V gene data show CDR1 as SGHTA and CDR2 as FQGNSA. This chain's CDR3 is CASSWRGPNTGELFF.

V usage is TRBV25-1 and J usage is TRBJ1-1; TCRdb gives TRBD1 as the D gene, but with no DNA this cannot be confirmed. Germline V gene data show CDR1 as MGHDK and CDR2 as SYGVNS. The CDR3 has 16 residues. CDR3 sequence reads: CASDRDSNSMNTEAFF.